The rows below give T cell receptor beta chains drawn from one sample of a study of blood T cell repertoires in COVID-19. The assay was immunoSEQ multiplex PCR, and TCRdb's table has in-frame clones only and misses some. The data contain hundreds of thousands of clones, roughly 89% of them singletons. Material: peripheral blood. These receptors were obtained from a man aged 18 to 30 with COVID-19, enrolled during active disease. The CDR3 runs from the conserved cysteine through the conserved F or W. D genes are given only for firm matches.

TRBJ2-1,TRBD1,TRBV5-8,CASSAYRGSSYNEQFF
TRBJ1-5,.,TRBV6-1,CASSDMRGREPQHF
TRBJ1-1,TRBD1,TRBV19,CASKDRLNTEAFF
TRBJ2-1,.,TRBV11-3,CASSRGSDRLGNEQFF
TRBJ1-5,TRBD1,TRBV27,CASSQNRGQPQHF
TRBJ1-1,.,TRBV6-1,CASSEDAVNTEAFF
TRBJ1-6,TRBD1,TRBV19,CASSQRDRGSYNSPLHF
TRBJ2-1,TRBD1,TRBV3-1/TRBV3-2,CASSQLGQGWNEQFF
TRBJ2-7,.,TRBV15,CATSSTETMTYEQYF
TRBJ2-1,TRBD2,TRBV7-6,CASSPLYGGGLREQFF
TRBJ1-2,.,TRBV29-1,CSVPGQINYGYTF
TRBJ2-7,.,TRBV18,CASSPEGSYEQYF
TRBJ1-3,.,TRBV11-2,CASSRNSIPGNTIYF
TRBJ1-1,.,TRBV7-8,CASSLDSGDTEAFF
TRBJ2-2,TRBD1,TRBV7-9,CASSPGQITGELFF
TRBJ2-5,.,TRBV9,CASSVRGSGVETQYF
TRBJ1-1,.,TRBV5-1,CASSGLRGKAATEAFF
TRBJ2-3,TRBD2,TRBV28,CASSLGTSGGRGTDTQYF
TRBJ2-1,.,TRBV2,CASRQGYNEQFF
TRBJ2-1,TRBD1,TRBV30,CAWRGQVYNEQFF